The entry below describes one T cell receptor (beta chain). Which antigen it targets is not known. It has no much larger one-base neighbor in the sample; base qualities were not kept. Looking up the germline V gene yields CDR1 SGHRS and CDR2 YFSETQ. The CDR3 numbers 15 residues from cysteine through phenylalanine. The only DNA kept is the CDR3, 45 bases in frame from the first base. V drops 9 bases and J drops 2 bases, leaving 18 bases in between. In the ViraFEST assay, PBMC were stimulated with viral peptide pools, and antigen-specific CD4+ T cell clonotypes were then identified by expansion using TCR sequencing. After 10 to 11 days of culture, CD4+ T cells were isolated with the EasySep CD4+ T cell isolation kit. Negative nucleocapsid antibody results before and after vaccination confirmed that the healthy vaccine recipients had no prior SARS-CoV-2 infection. Roughly 2 million PBMC per well were cultured in IMDM with roughly 5% human AB serum, 8.5 to 10 IU/ml IL-2 and gentamicin, plus 10 ug/ml peptides. Half of the culture medium was replaced with fresh IL-2-containing medium on days 3 and 7. Unless otherwise noted, each peptide stimulation condition was cultured in triplicate wells. PBMC were separated from whole blood using Ficoll-Paque Plus gradient centrifugation and were then either cryopreserved at -140C or used fresh. The overlapping peptide pools covered the spike proteins of SARS-CoV-2 and of the common cold coronaviruses HCoV-NL63, HCoV-OC43 and HCoV-229E. The QIAamp micro DNA kit was used to extract genomic DNA from the cultured CD4+ T cells.

Libraries were prepared through the immunoSEQ multiplex PCR assay. TCR beta CDR3 sequencing was performed on DNA from the cultured, isolated CD4+ T cells. As for how the authors treated the data: Non-productive TCR sequences were removed and reads were trimmed to the CDR3 region, keeping CDR3s of at least 7 amino acids. The MANAFEST web app was used to pick out antigen-specific clonotypes by comparing their expansion in peptide wells with that in reference cultures. Positive clones required FDR<0.05 expansion versus reference and all other wells, odds ratio above 5, and frequency above 0.1% in two replicate wells. A clonotype was called cross-reactive if it was significantly expanded both in SARS-CoV-2 spike wells and in at least one common cold coronavirus spike condition. CDR3 similarity was assessed by Levenshtein distance with the stringdist R package, and unrooted trees were built with ape in R 3.6.1. TCRdb mirrors the immuneACCESS table, restricted to in-frame sequences. Some clones are absent from its copies; in checked studies, under half trace to an unresolved V gene, and the reason for the others is unknown. The V and J calls and clone size are taken from that table; D and trimming were inferred from the DNA. The sample includes approximately 30,000 clones, with about four fifths observed a single time. Jointly, the top ten make up about 32% of the sample.

The data derive from a study of vaccination effects on CD4 cells after COVID-19 (dated by TCRdb to the early 2020s). Background on the whole study: Each participant received two doses of an mRNA SARS-CoV-2 vaccine, either BNT162b2 or mRNA-1273. The study compared SARS-CoV-2 spike-specific CD4+ TCR repertoires before and after mRNA vaccination in COVID-19 convalescent patients and infection-naive vaccine recipients. Altogether, over 9 COVID-19 convalescent patients and several SARS-CoV-2-naive healthy vaccine recipients made up the full study. The Oncomine TCR Beta short-read assay on an Illumina iSeq 100 was used to sequence cultures from other donors in the study.

General study outcomes and caveats: Among healthy vaccine recipients, nearly all vaccine-induced clones were SARS-CoV-2 mono-reactive, and only 1 of 255 was cross-reactive with common cold coronaviruses. Clones induced by infection and clones induced by vaccination both contracted markedly at late timepoints after vaccination, which fits with T cell responses waning over time. Limitations of the study were the small number of convalescent patients and the absence of early post-infection timepoints.

The receptor was derived from a human donor who received a COVID-19 vaccine. Sequencing was performed on CD4+ T cells from PBMCs cultured with SARS-CoV-2 spike peptides, taken before COVID-19 vaccination. The intended sense of this specimen's cell subset or site label: SARS-CoV-2 spike overlapping peptide pool stimulation. The chain is made from TRBV5-1 and TRBJ1-3, with TRBD1 tentatively as D gene (5 bases match). The DNA sequence reads TGCGCCAACTCTCGGGACGGCAGCCCTGGAAACACCATATATTTT. Translated, it gives CANSRDGSPGNTIYF.